The clone carrying this T cell receptor beta chain showed up just once. Profiling relied on immunoSEQ multiplex PCR, and the TCRdb table lists in-frame clones only, not all of them. The data show 350,000 to 550,000 clones, about 90% seen once. This sample is part of a study of blood T cell repertoires in COVID-19. Across the whole study: PBMCs, B-cell-depleted T cells, or T cells were the source of the cDNA or gDNA that made up the material.

Ages ranged from about 18 to 89 years, with residence in about two dozen US areas. CDR1 and CDR2 from the germline V gene are SEHNR and FQNEAQ (reference sequence). Trimming left V 1 base short and J 4 bases short, with 10 bases between. The CDR3 sequence is 14 residues long. This rearrangement joins TRBV7-9 to TRBJ2-5, with a weak D call TRBD2 (6 bases). Sequenced input: PBMCs or T cells enriched from blood (not recorded which). The sequence was collected from a woman between 18 and 30 years old with acute COVID-19. This chain's CDR3 is CASSLDGLRETQYF. CDR3 DNA: TGTGCCAGCAGCTTAGACGGACTACGAGAGACCCAGTACTTC.